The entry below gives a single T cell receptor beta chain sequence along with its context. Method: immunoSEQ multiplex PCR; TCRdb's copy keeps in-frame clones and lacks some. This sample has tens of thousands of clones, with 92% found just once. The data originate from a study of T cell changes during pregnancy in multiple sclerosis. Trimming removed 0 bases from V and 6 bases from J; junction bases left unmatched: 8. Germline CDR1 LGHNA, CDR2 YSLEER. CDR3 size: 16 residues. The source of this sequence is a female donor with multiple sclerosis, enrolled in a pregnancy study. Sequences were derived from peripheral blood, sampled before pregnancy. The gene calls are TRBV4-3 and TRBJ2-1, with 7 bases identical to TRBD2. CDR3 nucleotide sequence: TGCGCCAGCAGCCAAGATTTCGGGAGGTCGGGCAATGAGCAGTTCTTC. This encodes CASSQDFGRSGNEQFF.